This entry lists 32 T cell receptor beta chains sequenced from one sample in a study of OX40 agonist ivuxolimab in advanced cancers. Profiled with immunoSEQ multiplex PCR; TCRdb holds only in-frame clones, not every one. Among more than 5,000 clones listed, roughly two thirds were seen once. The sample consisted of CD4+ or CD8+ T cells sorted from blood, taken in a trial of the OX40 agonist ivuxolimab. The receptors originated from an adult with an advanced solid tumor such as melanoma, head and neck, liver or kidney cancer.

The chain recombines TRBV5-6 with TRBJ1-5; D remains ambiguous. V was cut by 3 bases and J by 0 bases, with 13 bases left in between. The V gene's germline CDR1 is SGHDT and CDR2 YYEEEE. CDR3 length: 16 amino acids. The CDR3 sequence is CASSSQHTASNQPQHF. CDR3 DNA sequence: TGTGCCAGCAGCTCCCAACATACTGCTAGCAATCAGCCCCAGCATTTT.

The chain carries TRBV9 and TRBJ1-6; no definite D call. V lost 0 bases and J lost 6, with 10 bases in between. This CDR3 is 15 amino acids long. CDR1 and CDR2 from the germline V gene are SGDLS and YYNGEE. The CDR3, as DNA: TGTGCCAGCAGCGTAGGTTCCCCCTCTAATTCACCCCTCCACTTT. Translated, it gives CASSVGSPSNSPLHF.

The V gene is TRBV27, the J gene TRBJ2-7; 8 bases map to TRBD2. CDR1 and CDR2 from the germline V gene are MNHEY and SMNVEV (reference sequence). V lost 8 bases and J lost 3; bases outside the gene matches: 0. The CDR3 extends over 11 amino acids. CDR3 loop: CASRGGYEQYF. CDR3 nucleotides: TGTGCCAGCCGGGGGGGCTACGAGCAGTACTTC.

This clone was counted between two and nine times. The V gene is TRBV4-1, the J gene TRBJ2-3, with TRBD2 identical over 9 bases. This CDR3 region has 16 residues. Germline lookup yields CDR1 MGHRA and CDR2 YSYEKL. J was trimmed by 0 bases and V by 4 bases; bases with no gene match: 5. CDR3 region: CASSLTSGPSTDTQYF. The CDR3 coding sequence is TGCGCCAGCAGCCTAACTAGCGGGCCTAGCACAGATACGCAGTATTTT.

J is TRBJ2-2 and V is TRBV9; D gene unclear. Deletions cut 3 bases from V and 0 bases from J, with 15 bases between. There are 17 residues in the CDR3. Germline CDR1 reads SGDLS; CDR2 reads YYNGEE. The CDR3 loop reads CASSASSNIPNTGELFF. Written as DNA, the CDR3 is TGTGCCAGCAGCGCATCCTCCAATATTCCGAACACCGGGGAGCTGTTTTTT.

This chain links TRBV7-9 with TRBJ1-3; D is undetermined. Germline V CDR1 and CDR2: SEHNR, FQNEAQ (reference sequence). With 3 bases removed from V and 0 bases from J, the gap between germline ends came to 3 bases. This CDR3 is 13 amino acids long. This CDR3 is CASSLASGNTIYF. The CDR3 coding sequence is TGTGCCAGCAGCTTGGCCTCTGGAAACACCATATATTTT.

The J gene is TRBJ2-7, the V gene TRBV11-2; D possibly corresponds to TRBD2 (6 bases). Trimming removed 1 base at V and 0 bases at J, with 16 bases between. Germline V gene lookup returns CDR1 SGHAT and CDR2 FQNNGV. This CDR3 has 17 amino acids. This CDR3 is CASSLALRGTSSYEQYF. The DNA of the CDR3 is TGTGCCAGCAGCTTAGCTTTGCGGGGAACCAGCTCCTACGAGCAGTACTTC. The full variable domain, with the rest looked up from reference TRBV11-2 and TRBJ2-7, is EAGVAQSPRYKIIEKRQSVAFWCNPISGHATLYWYQQILGQGPKLLIQFQNNGVVDDSQLPKDRFSAERLKGVDSTLKIQPAKLEDSAVYLCASSLALRGTSSYEQYFGPGTRLTVT.

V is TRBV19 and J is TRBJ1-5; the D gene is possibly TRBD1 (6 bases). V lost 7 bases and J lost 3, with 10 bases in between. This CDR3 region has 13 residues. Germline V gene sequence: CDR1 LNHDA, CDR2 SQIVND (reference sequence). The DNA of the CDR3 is TGTGCCAGTAACCAGGGGATCAATCAGCCCCAGCATTTT. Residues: CASNQGINQPQHF.

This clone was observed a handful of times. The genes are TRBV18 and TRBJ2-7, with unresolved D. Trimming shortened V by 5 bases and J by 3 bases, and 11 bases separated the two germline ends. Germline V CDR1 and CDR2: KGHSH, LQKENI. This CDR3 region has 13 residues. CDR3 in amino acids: CASSWNSNYEQYF. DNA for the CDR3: TGTGCCAGCTCATGGAACAGTAACTACGAGCAGTACTTC.

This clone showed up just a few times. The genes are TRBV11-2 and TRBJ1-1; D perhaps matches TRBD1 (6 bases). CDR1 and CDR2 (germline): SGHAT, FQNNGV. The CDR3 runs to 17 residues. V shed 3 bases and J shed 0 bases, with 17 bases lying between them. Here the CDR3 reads CASSFRGNEGMNTEAFF. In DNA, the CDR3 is TGTGCCAGCAGCTTTAGGGGGAACGAGGGTATGAACACTGAAGCTTTCTTT.

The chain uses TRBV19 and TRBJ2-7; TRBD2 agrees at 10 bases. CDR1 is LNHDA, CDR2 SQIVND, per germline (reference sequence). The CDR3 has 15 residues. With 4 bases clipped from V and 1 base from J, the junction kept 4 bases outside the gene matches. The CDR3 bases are TGTGCCAGTAGTAGGACTAGCGGCGAATCCTACGAGCAGTACTTC. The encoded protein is CASSRTSGESYEQYF.

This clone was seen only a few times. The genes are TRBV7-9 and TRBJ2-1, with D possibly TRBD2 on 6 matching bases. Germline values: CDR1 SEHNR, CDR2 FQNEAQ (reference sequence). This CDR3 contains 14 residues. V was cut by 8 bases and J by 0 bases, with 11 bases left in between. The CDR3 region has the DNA TGTGCCAGCCGGGACTCGGACTCCTACAATGAGCAGTTCTTC. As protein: CASRDSDSYNEQFF.

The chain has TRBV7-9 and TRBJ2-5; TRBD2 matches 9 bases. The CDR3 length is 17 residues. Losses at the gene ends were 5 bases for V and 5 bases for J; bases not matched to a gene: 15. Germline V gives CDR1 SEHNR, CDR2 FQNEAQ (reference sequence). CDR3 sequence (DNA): TGTGCCAGCAGCCCCACCGGAGGCGGGGGGGCCCGGGAGACCCAGTACTTC. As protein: CASSPTGGGGARETQYF.

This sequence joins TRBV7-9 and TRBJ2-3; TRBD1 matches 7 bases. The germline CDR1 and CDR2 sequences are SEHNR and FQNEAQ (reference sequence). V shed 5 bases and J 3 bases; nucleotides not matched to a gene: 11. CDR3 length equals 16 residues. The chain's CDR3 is CASSPLRGQGTDTQYF. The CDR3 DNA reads TGTGCCAGCAGCCCCTTAAGGGGGCAGGGAACAGATACGCAGTATTTT. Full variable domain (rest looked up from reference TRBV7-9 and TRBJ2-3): DTGVSQNPRHKITKRGQNVTFRCDPISEHNRLYWYRQTLGQGPEFLTYFQNEAQLEKSRLLSDRFSAERPKGSFSTLEIQRTEQGDSAMYLCASSPLRGQGTDTQYFGPGTRLTVL.

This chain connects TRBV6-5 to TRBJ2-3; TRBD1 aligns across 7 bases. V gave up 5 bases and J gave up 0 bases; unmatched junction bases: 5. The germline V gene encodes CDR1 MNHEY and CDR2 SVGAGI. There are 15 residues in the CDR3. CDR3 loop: CASSRPTGSTDTQYF. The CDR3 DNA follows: TGTGCCAGCAGTAGACCGACAGGGAGCACAGATACGCAGTATTTT.

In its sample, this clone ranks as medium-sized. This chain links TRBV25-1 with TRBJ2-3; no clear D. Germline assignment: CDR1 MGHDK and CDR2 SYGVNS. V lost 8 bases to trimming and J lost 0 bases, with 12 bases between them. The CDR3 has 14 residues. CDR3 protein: CASLEESSTDTQYF. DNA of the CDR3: TGTGCCAGCCTGGAAGAGTCGAGCACAGATACGCAGTATTTT.

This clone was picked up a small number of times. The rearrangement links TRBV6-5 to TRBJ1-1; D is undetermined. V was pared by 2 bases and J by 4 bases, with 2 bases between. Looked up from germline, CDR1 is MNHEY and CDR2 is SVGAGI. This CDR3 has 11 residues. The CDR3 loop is CASSYGTEAFF. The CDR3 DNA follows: TGTGCCAGCAGTTACGGCACTGAAGCTTTCTTT.

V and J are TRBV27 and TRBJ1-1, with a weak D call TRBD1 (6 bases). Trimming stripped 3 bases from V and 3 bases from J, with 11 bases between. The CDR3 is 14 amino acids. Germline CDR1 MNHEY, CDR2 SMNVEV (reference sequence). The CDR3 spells CASSFSTGYTEAFF. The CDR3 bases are TGTGCCAGCAGTTTCAGCACAGGGTACACTGAAGCTTTCTTT.

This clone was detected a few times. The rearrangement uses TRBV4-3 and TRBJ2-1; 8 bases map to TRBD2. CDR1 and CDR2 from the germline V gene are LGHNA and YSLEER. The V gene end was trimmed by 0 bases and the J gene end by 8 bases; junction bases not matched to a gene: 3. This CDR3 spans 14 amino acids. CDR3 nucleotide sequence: TGCGCCAGCAGCCAAGACGGGGGGGGTTATGAGCAGTTCTTC. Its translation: CASSQDGGGYEQFF.

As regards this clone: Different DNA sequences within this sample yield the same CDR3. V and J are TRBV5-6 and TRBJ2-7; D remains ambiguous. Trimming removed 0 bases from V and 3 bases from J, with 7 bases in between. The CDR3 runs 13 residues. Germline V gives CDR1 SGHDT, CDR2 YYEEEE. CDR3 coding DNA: TGTGCCAGCAGCTTGGCAGATATCTACGAGCAGTACTTC. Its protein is CASSLADIYEQYF.

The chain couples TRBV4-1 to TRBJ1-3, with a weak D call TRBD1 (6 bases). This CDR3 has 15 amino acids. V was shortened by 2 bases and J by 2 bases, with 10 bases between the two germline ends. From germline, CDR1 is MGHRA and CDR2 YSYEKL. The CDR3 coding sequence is TGCGCCAGCAGCCAACCACAGGGCGCTGGAAACACCATATATTTT. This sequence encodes CASSQPQGAGNTIYF.

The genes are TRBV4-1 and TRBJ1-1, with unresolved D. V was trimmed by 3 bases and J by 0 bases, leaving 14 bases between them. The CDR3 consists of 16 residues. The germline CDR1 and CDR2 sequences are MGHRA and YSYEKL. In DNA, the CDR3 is TGCGCCAGCAGCCAGTCCCCCCCGGGGTTGAACACTGAAGCTTTCTTT. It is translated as CASSQSPPGLNTEAFF.

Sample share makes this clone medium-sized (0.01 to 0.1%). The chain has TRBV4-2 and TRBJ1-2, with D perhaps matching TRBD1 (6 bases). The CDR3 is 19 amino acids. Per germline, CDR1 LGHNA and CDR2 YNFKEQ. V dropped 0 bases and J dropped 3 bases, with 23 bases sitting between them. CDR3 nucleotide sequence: TGTGCCAGCAGCCAAGATCGGTTAGTTGGGGGGCTGGTGGACTATGGCTACACCTTC. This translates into CASSQDRLVGGLVDYGYTF.

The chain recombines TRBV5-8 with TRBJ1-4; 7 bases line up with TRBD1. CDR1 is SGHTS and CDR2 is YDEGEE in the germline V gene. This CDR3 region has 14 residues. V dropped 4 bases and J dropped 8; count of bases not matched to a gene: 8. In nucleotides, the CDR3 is TGTGCCAGCAGCCGAGGGACAGTACGGGAAAAACTGTTTTTT. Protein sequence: CASSRGTVREKLFF.

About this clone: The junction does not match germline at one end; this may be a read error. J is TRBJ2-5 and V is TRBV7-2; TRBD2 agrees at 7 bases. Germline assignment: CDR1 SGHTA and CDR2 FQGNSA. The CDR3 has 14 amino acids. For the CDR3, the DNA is TGTGCTAGCAGCCCCGGGACTACGGAAGAGACCCAGTACTTC. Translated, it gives CASSPGTTEETQYF.

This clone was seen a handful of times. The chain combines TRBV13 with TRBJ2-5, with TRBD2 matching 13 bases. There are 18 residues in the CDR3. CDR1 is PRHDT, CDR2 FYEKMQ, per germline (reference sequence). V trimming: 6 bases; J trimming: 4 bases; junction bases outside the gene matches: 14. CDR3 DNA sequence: TGTGCCAGCAGTATCCTAGGACTAGCGGGGGCCGGGGGAGAGACCCAGTACTTC. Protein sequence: CASSILGLAGAGGETQYF. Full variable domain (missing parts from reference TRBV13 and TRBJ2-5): AAGVIQSPRHLIKEKRETATLKCYPIPRHDTVYWYQQGPGQDPQFLISFYEKMQSDKGSIPDRFSAQQFSDYHSELNMSSLELGDSALYFCASSILGLAGAGGETQYFGPGTRLLVL.

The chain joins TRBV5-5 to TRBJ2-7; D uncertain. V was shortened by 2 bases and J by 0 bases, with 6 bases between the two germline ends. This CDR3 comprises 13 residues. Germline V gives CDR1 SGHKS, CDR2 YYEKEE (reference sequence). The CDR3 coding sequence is TGTGCCAGCAGCTTTCGCAGCTCCTACGAGCAGTACTTC. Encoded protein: CASSFRSSYEQYF.

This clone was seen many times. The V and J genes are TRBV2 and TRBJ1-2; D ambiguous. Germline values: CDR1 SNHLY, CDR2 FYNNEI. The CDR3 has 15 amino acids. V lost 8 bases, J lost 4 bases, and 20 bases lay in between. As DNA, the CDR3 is TGTGCCAGCGGGCAGACGGTGGGATCTGCCTATGGCTACACCTTC. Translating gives CASGQTVGSAYGYTF.

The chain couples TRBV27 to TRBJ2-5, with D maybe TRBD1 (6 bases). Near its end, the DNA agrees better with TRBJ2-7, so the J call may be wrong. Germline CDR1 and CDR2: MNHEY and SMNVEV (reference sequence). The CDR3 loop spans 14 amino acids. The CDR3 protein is CASSLQGYGYEQYF. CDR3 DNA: TGTGCCAGCAGCTTACAGGGATACGGCTACGAGCAGTACTTC.

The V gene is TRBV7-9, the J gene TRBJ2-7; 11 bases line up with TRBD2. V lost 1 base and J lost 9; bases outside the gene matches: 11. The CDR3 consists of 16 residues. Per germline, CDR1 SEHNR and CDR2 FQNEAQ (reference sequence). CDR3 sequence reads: CASSLVRGLAAFGQYF. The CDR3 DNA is TGTGCCAGCAGCTTAGTGAGGGGACTAGCGGCCTTTGGGCAGTACTTC.

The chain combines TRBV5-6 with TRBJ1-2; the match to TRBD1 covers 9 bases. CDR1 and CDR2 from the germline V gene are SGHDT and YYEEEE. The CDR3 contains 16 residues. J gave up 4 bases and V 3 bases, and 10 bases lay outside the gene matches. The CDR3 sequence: CASSSWRQGEAYGYTF. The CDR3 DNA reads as TGTGCCAGCAGCTCGTGGCGACAGGGGGAAGCCTATGGCTACACCTTC.

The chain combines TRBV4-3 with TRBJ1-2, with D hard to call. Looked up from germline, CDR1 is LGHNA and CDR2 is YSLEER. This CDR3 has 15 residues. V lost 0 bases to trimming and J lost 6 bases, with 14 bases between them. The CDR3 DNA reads TGCGCCAGCAGCCAAGATAAGGGTTTGATTCATGGCTACACCTTC. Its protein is CASSQDKGLIHGYTF.